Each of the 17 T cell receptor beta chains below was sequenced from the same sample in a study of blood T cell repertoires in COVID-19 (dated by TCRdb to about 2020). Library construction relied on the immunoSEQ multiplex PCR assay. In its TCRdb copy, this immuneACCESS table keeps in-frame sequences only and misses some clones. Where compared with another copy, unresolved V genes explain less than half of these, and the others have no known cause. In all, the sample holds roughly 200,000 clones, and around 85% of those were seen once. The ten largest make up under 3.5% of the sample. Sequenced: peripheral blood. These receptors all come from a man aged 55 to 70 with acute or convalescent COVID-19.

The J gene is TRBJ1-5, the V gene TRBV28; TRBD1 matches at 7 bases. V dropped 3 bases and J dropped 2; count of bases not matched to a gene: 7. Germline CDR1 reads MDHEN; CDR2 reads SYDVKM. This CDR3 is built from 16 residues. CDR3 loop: CASSLGAGGGNQPQHF. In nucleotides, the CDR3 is TGTGCCAGCAGTTTGGGGGCAGGGGGAGGCAATCAGCCCCAGCATTTT.

The CDR3 loop reads CASSEIGLKHEQFF. The CDR3 coding sequence is TGTGCCAGCAGTGAAATTGGACTAAAGCATGAGCAGTTCTTC. This chain uses TRBV2 with TRBJ2-1, with D maybe TRBD2 (6 bases). Germline assignment: CDR1 SNHLY and CDR2 FYNNEI. The CDR3 has 14 residues. V was trimmed by 2 bases and J by 8 bases, leaving 13 bases between them.

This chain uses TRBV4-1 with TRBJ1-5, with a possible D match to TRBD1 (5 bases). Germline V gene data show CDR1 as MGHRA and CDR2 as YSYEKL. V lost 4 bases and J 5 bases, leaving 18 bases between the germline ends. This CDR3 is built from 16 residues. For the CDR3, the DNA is TGCGCCAGCAGCCCTTTGGGGCGGGGTCGACATCAGCCCCAGCATTTT. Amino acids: CASSPLGRGRHQPQHF.

CDR3 protein: CASRAGQSYGYTF. In DNA, the CDR3 is TGTGCCAGCAGAGCGGGGCAGTCGTATGGCTACACCTTC. This sequence joins TRBV2 and TRBJ1-2; D is possibly TRBD1 (5 bases). CDR3 length: 13 residues. CDR1 SNHLY and CDR2 FYNNEI come from the germline V gene. Deletions cut 6 bases from V and 5 bases from J, with 13 bases between.

CDR3 nucleotide sequence: TGTGCCAGCAGTAACCTAGCGGGAGTAGGAGCCGGGGAGCTGTTTTTT. Amino acids: CASSNLAGVGAGELFF. J is TRBJ2-2 and V is TRBV27; 10 positions agree with TRBD2. V lost 5 bases to trimming and J lost 6 bases; unmatched junction nucleotides: 9. The CDR3 totals 16 residues. CDR1 is MNHEY and CDR2 is SMNVEV in the germline V gene (reference sequence).

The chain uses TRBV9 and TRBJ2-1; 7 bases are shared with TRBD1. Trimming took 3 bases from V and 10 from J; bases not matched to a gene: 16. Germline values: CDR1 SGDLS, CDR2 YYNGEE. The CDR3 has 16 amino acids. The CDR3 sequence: CASSEVGTDFLREQFF. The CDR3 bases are TGTGCCAGCAGCGAAGTGGGGACAGATTTTTTACGAGAGCAGTTCTTC.

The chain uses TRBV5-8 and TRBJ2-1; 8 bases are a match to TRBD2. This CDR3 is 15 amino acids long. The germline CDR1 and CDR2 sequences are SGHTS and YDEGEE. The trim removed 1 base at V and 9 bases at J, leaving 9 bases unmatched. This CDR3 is CASSLQGSGKGEQFF. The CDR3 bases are TGTGCCAGCAGCTTGCAGGGTAGCGGGAAGGGTGAGCAGTTCTTC.

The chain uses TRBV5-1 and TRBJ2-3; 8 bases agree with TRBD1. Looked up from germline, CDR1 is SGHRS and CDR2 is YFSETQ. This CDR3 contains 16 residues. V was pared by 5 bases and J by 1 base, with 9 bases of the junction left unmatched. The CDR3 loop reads CASSSSPTGGTDTQYF. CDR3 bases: TGCGCCAGCAGTTCTTCTCCGACAGGGGGCACAGATACGCAGTATTTT.

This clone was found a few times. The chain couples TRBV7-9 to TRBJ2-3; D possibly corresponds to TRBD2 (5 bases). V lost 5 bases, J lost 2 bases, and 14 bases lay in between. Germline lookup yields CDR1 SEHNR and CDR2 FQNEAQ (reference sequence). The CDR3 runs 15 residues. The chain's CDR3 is CASSRAPGNTDTQYF. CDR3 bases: TGTGCCAGCAGCCGAGCTCCGGGGAACACAGATACGCAGTATTTT. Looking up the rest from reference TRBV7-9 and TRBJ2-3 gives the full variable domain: DTGVSQNPRHKITKRGQNVTFRCDPISEHNRLYWYRQTLGQGPEFLTYFQNEAQLEKSRLLSDRFSAERPKGSFSTLEIQRTEQGDSAMYLCASSRAPGNTDTQYFGPGTRLTVL.

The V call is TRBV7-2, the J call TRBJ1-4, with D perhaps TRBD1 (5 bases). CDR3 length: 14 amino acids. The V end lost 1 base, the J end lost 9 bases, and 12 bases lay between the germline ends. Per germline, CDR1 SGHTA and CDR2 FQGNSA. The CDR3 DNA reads TGTGCCAGCAGCTTAGAGGGGATAGGAAAAAAACTGTTTTTT. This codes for CASSLEGIGKKLFF. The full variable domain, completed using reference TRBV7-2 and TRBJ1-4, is GAGVSQSPSNKVTEKGKDVELRCDPISGHTALYWYRQSLGQGLEFLIYFQGNSAPDKSGLPSDRFSAERTGGSVSTLTIQRTQQEDSAVYLCASSLEGIGKKLFFGSGTQLSVL.

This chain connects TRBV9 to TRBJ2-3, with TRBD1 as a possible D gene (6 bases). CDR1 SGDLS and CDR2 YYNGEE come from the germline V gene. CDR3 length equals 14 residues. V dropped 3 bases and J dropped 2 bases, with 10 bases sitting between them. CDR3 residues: CASSEGVVTDTQYF. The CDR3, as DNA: TGTGCCAGCAGCGAGGGGGTAGTCACAGATACGCAGTATTTT.

This chain's CDR3 is CASSTGQILAKNIQYF. The DNA of the CDR3 is TGCGCCAGCAGCACGGGACAGATACTAGCCAAAAACATTCAGTACTTC. The chain recombines TRBV5-1 with TRBJ2-4, with 7 bases that match TRBD1. Germline loops: CDR1 SGHRS, CDR2 YFSETQ. The CDR3 contains 16 residues. V dropped 4 bases and J dropped 0; count of bases not matched to a gene: 7.

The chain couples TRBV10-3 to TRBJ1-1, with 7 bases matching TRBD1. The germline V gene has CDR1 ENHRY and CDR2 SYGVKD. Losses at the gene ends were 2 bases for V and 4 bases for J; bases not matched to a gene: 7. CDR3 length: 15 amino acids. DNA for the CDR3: TGTGCCATCAGTGAGGCGCGACAGGGTACCACTGAAGCTTTCTTT. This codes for CAISEARQGTTEAFF.

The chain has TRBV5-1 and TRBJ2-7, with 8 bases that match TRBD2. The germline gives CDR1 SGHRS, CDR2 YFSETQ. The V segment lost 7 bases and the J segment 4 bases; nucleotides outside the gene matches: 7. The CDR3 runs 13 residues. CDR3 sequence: CASAFSGTYEQYF. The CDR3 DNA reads TGCGCCAGCGCGTTTAGCGGGACTTACGAGCAGTACTTC.

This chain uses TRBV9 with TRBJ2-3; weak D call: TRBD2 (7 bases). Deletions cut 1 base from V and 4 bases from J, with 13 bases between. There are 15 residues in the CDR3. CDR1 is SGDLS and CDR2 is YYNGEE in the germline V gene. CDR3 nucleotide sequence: TGTGCCAGCAGCGTACAAGGGGGAGGGCCAGATACGCAGTATTTT. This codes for CASSVQGGGPDTQYF.

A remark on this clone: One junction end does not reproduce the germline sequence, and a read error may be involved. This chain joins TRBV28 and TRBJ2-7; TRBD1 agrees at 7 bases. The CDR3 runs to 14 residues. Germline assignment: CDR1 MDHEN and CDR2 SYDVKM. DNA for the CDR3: TGTGCCAGCAACTCCATAGAGGGGGCGCGGTTTAGGAACTTC. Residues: CASNSIEGARFRNF.

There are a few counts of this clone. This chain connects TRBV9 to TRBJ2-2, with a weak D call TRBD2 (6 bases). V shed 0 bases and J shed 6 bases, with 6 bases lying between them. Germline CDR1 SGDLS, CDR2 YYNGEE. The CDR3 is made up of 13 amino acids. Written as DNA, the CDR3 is TGTGCCAGCAGCGTAGGCGGGGCCGGGGAGCTGTTTTTT. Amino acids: CASSVGGAGELFF.